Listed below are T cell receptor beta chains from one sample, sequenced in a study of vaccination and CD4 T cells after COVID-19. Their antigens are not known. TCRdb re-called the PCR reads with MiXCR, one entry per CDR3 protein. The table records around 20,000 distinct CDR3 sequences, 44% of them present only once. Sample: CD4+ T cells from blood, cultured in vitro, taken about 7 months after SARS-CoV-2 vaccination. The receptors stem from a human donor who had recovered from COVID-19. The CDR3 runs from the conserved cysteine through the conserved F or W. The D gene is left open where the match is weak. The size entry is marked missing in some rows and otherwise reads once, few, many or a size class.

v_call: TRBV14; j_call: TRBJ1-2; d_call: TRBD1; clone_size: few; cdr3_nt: TGTGCCAGCAGCCGGACAGGGTTACATGGCTACACCTTC; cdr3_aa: CASSRTGLHGYTF
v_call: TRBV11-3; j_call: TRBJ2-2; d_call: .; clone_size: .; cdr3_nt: TGTGCCAGCAGCCCAGCCCCCCGAGGGGAGCTGTTTTTT; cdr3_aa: CASSPAPRGELFF
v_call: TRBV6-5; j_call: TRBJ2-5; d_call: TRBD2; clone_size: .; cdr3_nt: TGTGCCAGCAGTTACTCGAGAACTAGCGCCAGACGTGGAGTAGAGACCCAGTACTTC; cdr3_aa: CASSYSRTSARRGVETQYF
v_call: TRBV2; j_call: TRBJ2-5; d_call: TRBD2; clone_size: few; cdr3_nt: TGTGCCAGCAGGCTGGGACTAGCGGGAGGGCAAGAGACCCAGTACTTC; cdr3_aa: CASRLGLAGGQETQYF
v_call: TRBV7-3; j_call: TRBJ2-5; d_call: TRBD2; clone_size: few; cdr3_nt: TGTGCCAGCACCCCTAGCGGGGGGGCCTCTAAGACCCAGTACTTC; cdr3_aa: CASTPSGGASKTQYF
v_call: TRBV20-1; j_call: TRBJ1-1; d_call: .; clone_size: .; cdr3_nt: TGCAGTGCTAGGAACAGGATGAACACTGAAGCTTTCTTT; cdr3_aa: CSARNRMNTEAFF
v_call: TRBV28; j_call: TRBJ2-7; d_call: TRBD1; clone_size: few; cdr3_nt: TGTGCCAGCAGTTTTTTGGCCTATTCGGGACAGGGGGCCTACGAGCAGTACTTC; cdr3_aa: CASSFLAYSGQGAYEQYF
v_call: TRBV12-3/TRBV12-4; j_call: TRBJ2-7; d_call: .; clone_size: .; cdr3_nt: TGTGCCAGCAGTTTATCAGGGGGGATTACCTACGAGCAGTACTTC; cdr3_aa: CASSLSGGITYEQYF
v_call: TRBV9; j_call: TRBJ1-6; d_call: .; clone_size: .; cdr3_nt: TGTGCCAGCAGCCTCGAGGGGGGTAATTCACCCCTCCACTTT; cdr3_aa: CASSLEGGNSPLHF
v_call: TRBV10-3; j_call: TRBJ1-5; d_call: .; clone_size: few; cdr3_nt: TGTGCCACGGGGCAGACAGGAAGCAATCAGCCCCAGCATTTT; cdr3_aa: CATGQTGSNQPQHF
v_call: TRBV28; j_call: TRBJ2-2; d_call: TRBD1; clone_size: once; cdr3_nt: TGTGCCAGCAGCCCAGGGGGACAGGGGGTCGGCGGGGAGCTGTTTTTT; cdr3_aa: CASSPGGQGVGGELFF
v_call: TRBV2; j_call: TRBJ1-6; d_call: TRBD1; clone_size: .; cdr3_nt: TGTGCCCTTATGAAGGGACAGCCTAATTCACCCCTCCACTTT; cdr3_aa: CALMKGQPNSPLHF
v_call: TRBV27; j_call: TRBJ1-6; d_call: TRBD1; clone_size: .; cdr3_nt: TGTGCCAGCAGTTTTTACCGGGACAGGGATTCACCCCTCCACTTT; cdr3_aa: CASSFYRDRDSPLHF
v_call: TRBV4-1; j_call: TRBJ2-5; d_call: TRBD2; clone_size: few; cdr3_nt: TGCGCCAGCAGCCCGGGGGTTGGAGCGGGGTTAGAGACCCAGTACTTC; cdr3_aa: CASSPGVGAGLETQYF
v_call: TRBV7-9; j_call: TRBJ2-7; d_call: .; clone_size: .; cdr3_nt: TGTGCCAGCAGTGACACCGGGACAAGGAGCTCCTACGAGCAGTACTTC; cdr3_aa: CASSDTGTRSSYEQYF
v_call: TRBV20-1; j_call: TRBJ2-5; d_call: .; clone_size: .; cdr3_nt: TGCAGCGGAACGAAGGCGGAGACCCAGTACTTC; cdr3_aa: CSGTKAETQYF
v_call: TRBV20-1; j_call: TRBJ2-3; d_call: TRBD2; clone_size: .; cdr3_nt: TGCAGTGCTAGATTAGCGGGGACAGATACGCAGTATTTT; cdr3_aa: CSARLAGTDTQYF
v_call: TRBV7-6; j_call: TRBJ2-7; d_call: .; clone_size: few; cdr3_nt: TGTGCCAGCAGCCTCGAACAGGGATCCCCCTACGAGCAGTACTTC; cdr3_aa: CASSLEQGSPYEQYF
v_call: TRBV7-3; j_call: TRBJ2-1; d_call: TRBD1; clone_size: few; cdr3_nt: TGTGCCAGCAACCGGGACAGGGATTACAATGAGCAGTTCTTC; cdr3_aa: CASNRDRDYNEQFF
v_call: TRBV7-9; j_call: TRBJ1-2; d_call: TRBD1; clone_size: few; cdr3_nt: TGTGCCAGCAGCTACCCACAGGGGGCGCGGGACTATGGCTACACCTTC; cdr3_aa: CASSYPQGARDYGYTF
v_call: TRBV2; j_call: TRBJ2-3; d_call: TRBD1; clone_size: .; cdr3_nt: TGTGCCAGCACCAGGGACAGGGTCACAGATACGCAGTATTTT; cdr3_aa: CASTRDRVTDTQYF
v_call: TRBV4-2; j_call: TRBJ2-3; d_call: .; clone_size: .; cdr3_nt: TGTGCCAGCAGCCAAAACCTAGCTAGCAGCACAGATACGCAGTATTTT; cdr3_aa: CASSQNLASSTDTQYF
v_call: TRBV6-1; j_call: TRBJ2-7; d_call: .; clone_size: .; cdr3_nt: TGTGCCAGTACATACGGGGTGGGCCCCTACGAGCAGTACTTC; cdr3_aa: CASTYGVGPYEQYF
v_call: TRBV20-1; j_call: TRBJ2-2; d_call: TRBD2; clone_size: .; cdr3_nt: TGCAGTGCTAGCGCGGGGGGGCCGGGCGGGGAGCTGTTTTTT; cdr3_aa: CSASAGGPGGELFF
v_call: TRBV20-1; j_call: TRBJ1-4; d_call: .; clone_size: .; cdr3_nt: TGCAGTGTCCATTCCGGCGAAAAACTGTTTTTT; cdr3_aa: CSVHSGEKLFF
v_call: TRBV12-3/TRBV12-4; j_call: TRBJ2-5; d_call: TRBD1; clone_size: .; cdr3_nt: TGTGCCAGCAGTATCCCCACGACAGGGAACCAAGAGACCCAGTACTTC; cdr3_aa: CASSIPTTGNQETQYF
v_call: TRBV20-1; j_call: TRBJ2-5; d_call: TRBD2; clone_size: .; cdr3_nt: TGCAGTGCTAGGCTCCACACTAGCGGCCAAGAGACCCAGTACTTC; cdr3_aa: CSARLHTSGQETQYF
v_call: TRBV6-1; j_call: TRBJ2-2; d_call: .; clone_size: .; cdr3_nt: TGTGCCAGCAGTGAGACCTCGGGGGTAGGCGGCGGGGAGCTGTTTTTT; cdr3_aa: CASSETSGVGGGELFF
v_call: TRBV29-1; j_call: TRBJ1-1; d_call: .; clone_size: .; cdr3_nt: TGCAGCGTGGCCGCCGGGACAAACACTGAAGCTTTCTTT; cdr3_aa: CSVAAGTNTEAFF
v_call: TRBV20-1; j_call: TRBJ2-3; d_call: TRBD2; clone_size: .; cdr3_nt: TGCAGTGCTAGATGGGGCGGGGGGGCGAGGGGGTCAGATACGCAGTATTTT; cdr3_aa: CSARWGGGARGSDTQYF
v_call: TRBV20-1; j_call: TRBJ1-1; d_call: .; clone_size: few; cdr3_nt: TGCAGTGCTAGAGATAGTATCCCTACCGGAGCTTTCTTT; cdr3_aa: CSARDSIPTGAFF
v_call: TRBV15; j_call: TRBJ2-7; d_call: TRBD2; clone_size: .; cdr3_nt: TGTGCCTCGGCGAATGGACTAGCGGGGGCATACGAGCAGTACTTC; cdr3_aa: CASANGLAGAYEQYF
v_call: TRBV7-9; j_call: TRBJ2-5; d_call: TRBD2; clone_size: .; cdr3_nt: TGTGCCAGCAGCTGGAGAAGACTAGCGGGAGATGAGACCCAGTACTTC; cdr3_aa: CASSWRRLAGDETQYF
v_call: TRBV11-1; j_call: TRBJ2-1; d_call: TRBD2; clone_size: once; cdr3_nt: TGTGCCAGCAGTCCATTTGGTACTAGCGCGAATGAGCAGTTCTTC; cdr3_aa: CASSPFGTSANEQFF
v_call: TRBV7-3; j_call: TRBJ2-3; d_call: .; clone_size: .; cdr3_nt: TGTGCCAGCAGCTCAGGGAGCGCTAGCACAGATACGCAGTATTTT; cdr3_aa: CASSSGSASTDTQYF
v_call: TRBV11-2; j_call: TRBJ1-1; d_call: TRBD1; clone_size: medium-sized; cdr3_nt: TGTGCCAGCAGCCCAATGGGGACAGGGTTCACTGAAGCTTTCTTT; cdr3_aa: CASSPMGTGFTEAFF
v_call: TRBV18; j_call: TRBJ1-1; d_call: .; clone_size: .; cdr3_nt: TGTGCCAGCTCACCAGTGACAGTAGACACTGAAGCTTTCTTT; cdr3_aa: CASSPVTVDTEAFF
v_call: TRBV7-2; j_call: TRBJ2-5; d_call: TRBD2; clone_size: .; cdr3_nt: TGTGCCAGCAGCTTTCAGCGGGGGATGGGGGAGACCCAGTACTTC; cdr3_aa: CASSFQRGMGETQYF
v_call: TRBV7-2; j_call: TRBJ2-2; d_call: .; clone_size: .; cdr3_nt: TGTGCCAGCAGCTTACTTAGTCCGAACACCGGGGAGCTGTTTTTT; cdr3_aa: CASSLLSPNTGELFF
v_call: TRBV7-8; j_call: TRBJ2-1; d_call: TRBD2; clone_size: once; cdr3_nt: TGTGCCAGCAGCTTAGTAATCCTGACTAGCGGGAGCGTCTATGAGCAGTTCTTC; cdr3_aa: CASSLVILTSGSVYEQFF
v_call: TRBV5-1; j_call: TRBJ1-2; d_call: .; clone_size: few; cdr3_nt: TGCGCCAGCAGCTTGGTCACAGGGCGCTATGGCTACACCTTC; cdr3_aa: CASSLVTGRYGYTF
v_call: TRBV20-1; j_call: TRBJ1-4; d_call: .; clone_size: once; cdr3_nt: TGCAGTGCTAGAAAGACCTCCAAGGCGGATGAAAAACTGTTTTTT; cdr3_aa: CSARKTSKADEKLFF
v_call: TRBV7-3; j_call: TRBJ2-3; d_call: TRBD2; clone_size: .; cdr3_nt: TGTGCCAGCAGCCCACGGCCCGGACTAGCGGCTAGCACAGATACGCAGTATTTT; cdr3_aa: CASSPRPGLAASTDTQYF
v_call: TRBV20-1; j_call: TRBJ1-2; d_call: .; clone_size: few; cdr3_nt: TGCAGTGCTAGAGAAATCCGGGGCCCGGCTCGTGGCTACACCTTC; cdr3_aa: CSAREIRGPARGYTF
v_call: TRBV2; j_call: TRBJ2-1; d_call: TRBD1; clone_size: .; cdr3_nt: TGTGCCAGCAGTGAAGCGCCGGGACAGGAGAGGAATGAGCAGTTCTTC; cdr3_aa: CASSEAPGQERNEQFF
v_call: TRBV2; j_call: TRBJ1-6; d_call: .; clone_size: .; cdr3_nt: TGTGCCAGCAGTGAATTGGCGGGGACTTCAAATTCACCCCTCCACTTT; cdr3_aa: CASSELAGTSNSPLHF
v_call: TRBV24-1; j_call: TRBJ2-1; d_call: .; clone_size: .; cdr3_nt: TGTGCCACCAGTGACAGCGGAACGAGCTCCTACAATGAGCAGTTCTTC; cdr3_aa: CATSDSGTSSYNEQFF
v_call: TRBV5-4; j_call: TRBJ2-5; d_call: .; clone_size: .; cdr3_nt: TGTGCCAGCAGCTCTTACGGGGGATCGGAGACCCAGTACTTC; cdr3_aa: CASSSYGGSETQYF
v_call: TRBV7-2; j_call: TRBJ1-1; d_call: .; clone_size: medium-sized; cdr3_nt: TGTGCCAGCAGCTTCTGGACACGCACTGAAGCTTTCTTT; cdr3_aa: CASSFWTRTEAFF
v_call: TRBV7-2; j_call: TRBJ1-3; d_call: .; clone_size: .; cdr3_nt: TGTGCCAGCAGCCCACCGGCATCTGGAAACACCATATATTTT; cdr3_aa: CASSPPASGNTIYF
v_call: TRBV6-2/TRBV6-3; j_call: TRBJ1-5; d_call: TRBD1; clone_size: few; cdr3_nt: TGTGCCAGCAGTTACTCATCCGGGACAGGGTACAATCAGCCCCAGCATTTT; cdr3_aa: CASSYSSGTGYNQPQHF
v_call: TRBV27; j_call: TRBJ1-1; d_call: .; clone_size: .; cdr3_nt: TGTGCCAGCAGCTTATACCCGAACACTGAAGCTTTCTTT; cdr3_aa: CASSLYPNTEAFF
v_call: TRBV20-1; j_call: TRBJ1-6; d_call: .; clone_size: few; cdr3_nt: TGCAGTGCCCGGGACGGCCAGAGCTCCTATAATTCACCCCTCCACTTT; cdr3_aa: CSARDGQSSYNSPLHF
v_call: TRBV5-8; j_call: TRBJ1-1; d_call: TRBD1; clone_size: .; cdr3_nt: TGTGCCACGCAAAGACAGGGCTATAGGACTGAAGCTTTCTTT; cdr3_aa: CATQRQGYRTEAFF